The present TCR beta chain was sequenced within a study of cytomegalovirus exposure and HLA in healthy donors. In its sample, this clone was seen once. Its target is not known. Both 60 Vbeta primers and 13 Jbeta primers went into the PCR. Here immunoSEQ multiplex PCR was the method, and the copy in TCRdb shows in-frame clones only, minus some. Of about 130,000 clones in the sample, almost 80% were seen once. Study conclusions and caveats: What was likely a sequencing artifact was a cluster of highly shared sequence variants. A previous analysis found most TCR beta V segments productive roughly 87% or roughly 30% of the time.

The germline V gene encodes CDR1 MNHEY and CDR2 SMNVEV (reference sequence). This CDR3 contains 14 residues. The V end was cut by 4 bases, the J end by 3 bases, with 13 bases between. The chain has TRBV27 and TRBJ2-7; D possibly corresponds to TRBD1 (6 bases). What was sequenced was PBMCs. This TCR came from a female donor in good health and CMV-seronegative. The CDR3 DNA sequence: TGTGCCAGCAGTTCCTGGACAGAGTACTACGAGCAGTACTTC. This translates into CASSSWTEYYEQYF.